Following are 19 T cell receptor beta chains from one sample sequenced in a study of cytomegalovirus exposure and HLA in healthy donors. PCR used 60 Vbeta primers and 13 Jbeta primers. Produced via immunoSEQ multiplex PCR; TCRdb's table is partial and in-frame only. This sample has over 150,000 clones, with around three quarters found just once. Sequences were obtained from PBMCs. Source of these receptors: a woman younger than 35 in good health and CMV-seronegative.

This chain links TRBV6-5 with TRBJ2-7; no definite D call. The CDR3 has 13 amino acids. V lost 6 bases and J 3 bases, leaving 12 bases between the germline ends. Germline-derived CDR1 and CDR2 are MNHEY and SVGAGI. The CDR3 DNA reads as TGTGCCAGCAGACCCCCCGGAGACTACGAGCAGTACTTC. This translates into CASRPPGDYEQYF.

The chain links TRBV30 to TRBJ2-5; D not resolved. This CDR3 comprises 14 residues. The V gene lost 4 bases and the J gene lost 2 bases, with 14 bases spanning the gap. Germline CDR1 and CDR2: GTSNPN and SVGIG (reference sequence). The CDR3 sequence is CAWNLGLPQETQYF. The CDR3, as DNA: TGTGCCTGGAATTTGGGCCTTCCGCAAGAGACCCAGTACTTC.

This clone was seen more than once but under ten times. The chain carries TRBV14 and TRBJ1-4, with D possibly matching TRBD1 (5 bases). CDR1 SGHDN and CDR2 FVKESK come from the germline V gene. There are 15 residues in the CDR3. V gave up 4 bases and J gave up 5 bases, with 14 bases separating them. CDR3 DNA sequence: TGTGCCAGCAGCCCGACCAGGGCCCGCAATGAAAAACTGTTTTTT. Encoded protein: CASSPTRARNEKLFF.

The V gene is TRBV7-3, the J gene TRBJ2-3, with 8 bases lining up with TRBD2. The CDR3 totals 15 residues. V dropped 3 bases and J dropped 4; count of bases not matched to a gene: 6. The germline V gene encodes CDR1 SGHTA and CDR2 FQGTGA. Here the CDR3 reads CASSFRGRTADTQYF. The CDR3 DNA follows: TGTGCCAGCAGCTTTCGCGGGAGGACGGCAGATACGCAGTATTTT. The variable domain in full, completed from reference TRBV7-3 and TRBJ2-3, reads GAGVSQTPSNKVTEKGKYVELRCDPISGHTALYWYRQSLGQGPEFLIYFQGTGAADDSGLPNDRFFAVRPEGSVSTLKIQRTERGDSAVYLCASSFRGRTADTQYFGPGTRLTVL.

The chain is built from TRBV27 and TRBJ2-1, with 7 bases that match TRBD1. This CDR3 contains 16 residues. J lost 2 bases, V lost 6 bases, and 10 bases had no gene match. Germline lookup yields CDR1 MNHEY and CDR2 SMNVEV (reference sequence). Here the CDR3 DNA reads TGTGCCAGCAGCCCCCCCGAAGACAGGGCCTACAATGAGCAGTTCTTC. It encodes CASSPPEDRAYNEQFF.

The rearrangement joins TRBV11-2 to TRBJ1-2, with D possibly TRBD1 on 6 matching bases. Germline assignment: CDR1 SGHAT and CDR2 FQNNGV. With 4 bases removed from V and 4 bases from J, the gap between germline ends came to 10 bases. CDR3 size: 13 residues. In DNA form, the CDR3 reads TGTGCCAGCAGCTCCGGGACAACCTATGGCTACACCTTC. This encodes CASSSGTTYGYTF.

The chain combines TRBV18 with TRBJ1-2; D is unclear. This CDR3 is 13 amino acids long. The V end lost 6 bases, the J end lost 5 bases, and 13 bases lay between the germline ends. Germline V gives CDR1 KGHSH, CDR2 LQKENI. The chain's CDR3 is CASSEGLGYGYTF. CDR3 nucleotides: TGTGCCAGCTCTGAGGGCTTGGGGTATGGCTACACCTTC.

The chain uses TRBV2 and TRBJ2-3, with 7 bases identical to TRBD1. V lost 10 bases and J lost 0; bases outside the gene matches: 7. The CDR3 is 14 residues long. Per germline, CDR1 SNHLY and CDR2 FYNNEI. The DNA for the CDR3 is TGTGCCACCAACAGGGGTCCTAGCACAGATACGCAGTATTTT. Its protein is CATNRGPSTDTQYF.

The chain has TRBV29-1 and TRBJ1-2, with D perhaps matching TRBD1 (5 bases). The CDR3 is 12 amino acids. Trimming cost V 5 bases and J 3 bases, with 10 bases left between them. In germline, CDR1 is SQVTM, CDR2 ANQGSEA. In nucleotides, the CDR3 is TGCAGCGTTAGCGGGGGGGACTATGGCTACACCTTC. Encoded protein: CSVSGGDYGYTF.

Points on this clone: At one boundary the junction diverges from the germline segment, which might be a read error. Other DNA variants within this sample encode the same CDR3. The chain links TRBV7-6 to TRBJ1-6; no clear D gene. This CDR3 has 14 amino acids. Germline V gene lookup returns CDR1 SGHVS and CDR2 FNYEAQ. Here the CDR3 DNA reads TGCGCCAGCAGCTTAGCCCGAGATAATTCACCCCTCCACTTT. Translated: CASSLARDNSPLHF.

The rearrangement joins TRBV10-2 to TRBJ2-7, with 9 bases lining up with TRBD2. CDR1 and CDR2 (germline): WSHSY, SAAADI. The CDR3 is made up of 15 amino acids. V lost 4 bases and J lost 3; bases outside the gene matches: 7. The CDR3 coding sequence is TGCGCCAGCAGTGTAACCGGGACTAGCTTCTACGAGCAGTACTTC. Translating it yields CASSVTGTSFYEQYF.

This clone was detected once. The chain recombines TRBV5-4 with TRBJ2-2; tentatively, D is TRBD1 (5 bases). Germline CDR1 is SGHNT and CDR2 is YYREEE (reference sequence). The CDR3 contains 15 residues. The germline V and J ends were trimmed by 4 bases and 1 base, with 11 bases remaining between them. The CDR3 nucleotides are TGTGCCAGCAGCCTCCCAGACAGGAACACCGGGGAGCTGTTTTTT. This gives the protein CASSLPDRNTGELFF.

CDR3 sequence reads: CAISGEGFGEQYF. CDR3 nucleotide sequence: TGTGCCATCAGCGGGGAGGGATTTGGGGAGCAGTACTTC. This chain links TRBV10-3 with TRBJ2-7, with 7 nucleotides matching TRBD2. Germline V gene lookup returns CDR1 ENHRY and CDR2 SYGVKD. The trim removed 6 bases at V and 7 bases at J, leaving 9 bases unmatched. The length of the CDR3 is 13 residues.

This clone was recorded once. The genes are TRBV20-1 and TRBJ2-7; D perhaps matches TRBD1 (6 bases). The CDR3 length is 11 residues. Deletions cut 3 bases from V and 7 bases from J, with 10 bases between. Germline lookup yields CDR1 DFQATT and CDR2 SNEGSKA (reference sequence). The CDR3 sequence: CSARWGREQYF. In DNA, the CDR3 is TGCAGTGCTAGGTGGGGGCGAGAGCAGTACTTC.

CDR3 protein: CASSPREGGSRPLHF. In nucleotides, the CDR3 is TGTGCCAGCTCACCACGCGAGGGAGGGTCAAGGCCCCTCCACTTT. The J gene is TRBJ1-6, the V gene TRBV18; D call uncertain. Trimming left V 1 base short and J 13 bases short, with 17 bases between. Germline loops: CDR1 KGHSH, CDR2 LQKENI. This CDR3 is built from 15 residues.

The V gene is TRBV11-1, the J gene TRBJ1-1; the D gene is possibly TRBD1 (6 bases). Looked up from germline, CDR1 is SGHAT and CDR2 is FQDESV (reference sequence). CDR3 length: 14 amino acids. Trimming removed 1 base from V and 1 base from J, with 7 bases in between. The DNA for the CDR3 is TGTGCCAGCAGCTTAGGGACAGCGAACACTGAAGCTTTCTTT. This translates into CASSLGTANTEAFF.

V usage is TRBV30 and J usage is TRBJ2-2; D remains unclear. V was shortened by 0 bases and J by 3 bases, with 8 bases between the two germline ends. Germline lookup yields CDR1 GTSNPN and CDR2 SVGIG (reference sequence). CDR3 length: 14 amino acids. The CDR3 bases are TGTGCCTGGAGTGTAGCCCCCTACACCGGGGAGCTGTTTTTT. Its translation: CAWSVAPYTGELFF. The variable domain in full, completed from reference TRBV30 and TRBJ2-2, reads SQTIHQWPATLVQPVGSPLSLECTVEGTSNPNLYWYRQAAGRGLQLLFYSVGIGQISSEVPQNLSASRPQDRQFILSSKKLLLSDSGFYLCAWSVAPYTGELFFGEGSRLTVL.

CDR3 nucleotides: TGCGCCAGCAGCTCTACAGGGGTCGGGCAAGAGACCCAGTACTTC. This gives the protein CASSSTGVGQETQYF. V usage is TRBV5-1 and J usage is TRBJ2-5, with 7 bases lining up with TRBD1. This CDR3 comprises 15 residues. Germline V lookup: CDR1 SGHRS, CDR2 YFSETQ. After removal of 3 bases from V and 2 bases from J, the junction contained 7 bases not matched to a gene.

As for this clone: The conserved closing phenylalanine or tryptophan is absent in this CDR3, likely reflecting a read error. This chain connects TRBV4-2 to TRBJ2-7; 10 bases are a match to TRBD1. The CDR3 is 17 amino acids. Germline CDR1 LGHNA, CDR2 YNFKEQ. The V segment lost 4 bases and the J segment 3 bases; nucleotides outside the gene matches: 12. CDR3 protein: CASSPYGPGTGVYEQYL. The CDR3, as DNA: TGTGCCAGCAGCCCATATGGTCCCGGGACAGGGGTCTACGAGCAGTACCTC.